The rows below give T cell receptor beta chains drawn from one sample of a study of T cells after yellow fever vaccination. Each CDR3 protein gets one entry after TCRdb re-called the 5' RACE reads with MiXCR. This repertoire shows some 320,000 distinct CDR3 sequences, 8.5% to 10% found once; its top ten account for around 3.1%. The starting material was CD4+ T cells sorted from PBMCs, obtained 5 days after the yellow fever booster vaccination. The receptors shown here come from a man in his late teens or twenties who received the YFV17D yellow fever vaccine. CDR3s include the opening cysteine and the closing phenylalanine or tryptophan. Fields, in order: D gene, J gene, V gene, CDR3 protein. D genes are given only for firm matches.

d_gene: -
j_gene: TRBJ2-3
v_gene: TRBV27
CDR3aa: CASSLAYSTDTQYF

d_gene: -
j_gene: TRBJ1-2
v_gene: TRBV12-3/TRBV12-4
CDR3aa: CASSLSRGYGYTF

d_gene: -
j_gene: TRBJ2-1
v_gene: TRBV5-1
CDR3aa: CASSLGSTSYNEQFF

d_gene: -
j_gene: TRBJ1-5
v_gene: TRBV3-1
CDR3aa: CASSQDREGGPQHF

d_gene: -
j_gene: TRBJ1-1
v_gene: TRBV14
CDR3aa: CASSRGGVDTEAFF

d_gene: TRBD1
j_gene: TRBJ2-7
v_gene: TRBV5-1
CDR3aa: CASSLTGTGAEEQYF

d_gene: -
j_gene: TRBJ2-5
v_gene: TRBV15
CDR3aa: CATSRGQKETQYF

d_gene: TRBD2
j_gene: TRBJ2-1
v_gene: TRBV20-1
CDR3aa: CSARDTGTSGAYEQFF

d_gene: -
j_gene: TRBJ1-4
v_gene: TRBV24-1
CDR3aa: CATSDGREGEKLFF

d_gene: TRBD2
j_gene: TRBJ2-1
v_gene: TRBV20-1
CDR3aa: CSAVDRWTSTYNEQFF

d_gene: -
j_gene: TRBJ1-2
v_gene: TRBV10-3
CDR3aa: CAIGRRGDYGYTF

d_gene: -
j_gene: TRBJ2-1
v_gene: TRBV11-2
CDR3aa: CASSLPLNEQFF

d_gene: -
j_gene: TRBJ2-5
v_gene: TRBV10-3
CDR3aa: CAISETGPPRETQYF

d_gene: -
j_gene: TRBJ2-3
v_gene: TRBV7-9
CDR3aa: CASSPRALTDTQYF

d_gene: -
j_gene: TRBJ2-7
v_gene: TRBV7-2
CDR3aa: CASSIYAGQWDYEQYF

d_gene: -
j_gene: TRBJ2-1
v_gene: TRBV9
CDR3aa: CASSVEGEQFF

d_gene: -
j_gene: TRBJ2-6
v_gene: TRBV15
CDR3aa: CATSAQMGRSGANVLTF

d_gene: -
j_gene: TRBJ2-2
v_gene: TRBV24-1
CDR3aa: CATGAGRNTGELFF

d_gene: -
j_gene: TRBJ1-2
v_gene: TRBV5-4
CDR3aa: CASSLEASSPGYTF

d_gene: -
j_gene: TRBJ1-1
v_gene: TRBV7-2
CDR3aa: CASSLSYPNTEAFF

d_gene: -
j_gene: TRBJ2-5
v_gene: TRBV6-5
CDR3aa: CASSYRIPNPKDTGTQYF

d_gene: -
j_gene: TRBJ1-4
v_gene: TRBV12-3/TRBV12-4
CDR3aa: CASQPGRGKLFF

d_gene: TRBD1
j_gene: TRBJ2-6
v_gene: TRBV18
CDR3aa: CASSPTGEANVLTF

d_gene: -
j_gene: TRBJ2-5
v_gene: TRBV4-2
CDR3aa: CASSQDGYRDGETQYF

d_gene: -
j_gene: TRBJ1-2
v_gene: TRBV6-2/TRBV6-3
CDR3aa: CASSYLDSYTF

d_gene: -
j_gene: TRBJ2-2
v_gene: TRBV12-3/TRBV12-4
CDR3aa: CASRTGFPNTGELFF

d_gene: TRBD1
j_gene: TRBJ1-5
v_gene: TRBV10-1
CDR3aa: CAIDPRDRGRVGNQPQHF

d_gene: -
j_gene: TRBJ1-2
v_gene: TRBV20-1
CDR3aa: CSARKRIYGYTF

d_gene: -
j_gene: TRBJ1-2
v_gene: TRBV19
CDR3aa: CASSIPNLDYGYTF

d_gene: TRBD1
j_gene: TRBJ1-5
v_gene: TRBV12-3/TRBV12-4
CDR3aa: CASGTDQKPQHF

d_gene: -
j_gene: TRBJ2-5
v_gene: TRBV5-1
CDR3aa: CASSPGGASRGETQYF

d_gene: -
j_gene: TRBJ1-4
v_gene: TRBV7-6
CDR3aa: CASSFQSWEKLFF

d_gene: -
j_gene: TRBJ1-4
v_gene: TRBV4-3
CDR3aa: CASSQVSVPGKLFF

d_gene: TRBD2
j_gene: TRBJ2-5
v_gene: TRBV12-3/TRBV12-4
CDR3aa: CASSLWGGEETQYF

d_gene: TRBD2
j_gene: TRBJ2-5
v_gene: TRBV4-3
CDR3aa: CASSQDLISGDQETQYF

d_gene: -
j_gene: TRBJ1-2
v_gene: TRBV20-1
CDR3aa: CSAPPSAGRGYTF

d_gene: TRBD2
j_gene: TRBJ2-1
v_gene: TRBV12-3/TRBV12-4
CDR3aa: CASSLGGGDDLYNEQFF

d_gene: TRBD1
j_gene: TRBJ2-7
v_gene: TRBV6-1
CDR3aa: CASSVTGSYEQYF

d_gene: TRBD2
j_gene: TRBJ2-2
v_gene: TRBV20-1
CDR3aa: CSAAGGNTGELFF

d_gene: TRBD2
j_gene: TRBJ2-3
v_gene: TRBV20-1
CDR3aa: CSAAGGLSTDTQYF

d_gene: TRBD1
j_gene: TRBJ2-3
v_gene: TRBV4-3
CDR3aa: CASSQEPGQGATDTQYF

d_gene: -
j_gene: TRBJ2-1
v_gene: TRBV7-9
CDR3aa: CASSLVRINREQFF